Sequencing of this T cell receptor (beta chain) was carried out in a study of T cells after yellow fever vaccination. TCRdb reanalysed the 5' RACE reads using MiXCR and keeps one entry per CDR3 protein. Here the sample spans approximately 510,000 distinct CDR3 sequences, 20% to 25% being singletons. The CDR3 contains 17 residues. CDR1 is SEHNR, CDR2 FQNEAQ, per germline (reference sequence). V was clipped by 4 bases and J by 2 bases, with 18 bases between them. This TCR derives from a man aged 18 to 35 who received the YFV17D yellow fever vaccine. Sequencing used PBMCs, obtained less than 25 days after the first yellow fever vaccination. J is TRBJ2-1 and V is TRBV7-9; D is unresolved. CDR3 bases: TGTGCCAGCAGCTCGACCTTTTCGCCCGGGCCCTACAATGAGCAGTTCTTC. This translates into CASSSTFSPGPYNEQFF.